The 21 T cell receptor beta chains listed next were all sequenced from one sample in a study of blood T cells in healthy people across ages. A second 7 to 11 cycle PCR used barcoded and J-beta primers. TCRdb reprocessed the 5' RACE reads via MiXCR and lists one record per CDR3 protein. This repertoire shows around 650,000 distinct CDR3 sequences, 32% found once; its top ten account for 15%. Sequenced input: blood. The receptor source for this set is a woman older than 75 in good health.

As to this clonotype: One base away lies a much larger clone, so this may be a sequencing read error. The chain couples TRBV20-1 to TRBJ2-7; D remains ambiguous. Per the germline V gene, CDR1 is DFQATT and CDR2 is SNEGSKA (reference sequence). CDR3 length equals 14 residues. CDR3 DNA sequence: TGCAGTGCTAGTAGTGTTCCAAGCTCCTGCGAGCAGTACTTC. Its protein product is CSASSVPSSCEQYF.

This clonotype was seen many times. This chain joins TRBV28 and TRBJ2-3; TRBD2 might be the D (5 bases). CDR3 size: 15 residues. V lost 3 bases and J lost 2, with 12 bases in between. The germline CDR1 and CDR2 sequences are MDHEN and SYDVKM. The CDR3 DNA is TGTGCCAGCAGTTTTATCGGGATTAACACAGATACGCAGTATTTT. Its protein is CASSFIGINTDTQYF.

The gene calls are TRBV20-1 and TRBJ1-4, with D possibly TRBD1 on 5 matching bases. Trimming took 0 bases from V and 4 from J, leaving 12 bases between them. This CDR3 contains 15 residues. Germline V CDR1 and CDR2: DFQATT, SNEGSKA (reference sequence). CDR3 sequence: CSARDLRTINEKLFF. The CDR3 region has the DNA TGCAGTGCTAGAGATCTTCGGACAATTAATGAAAAACTGTTTTTT.

The chain links TRBV5-1 to TRBJ2-1, with TRBD1 identical over 11 bases. V trimming: 0 bases; J trimming: 10 bases; junction bases outside the gene matches: 15. The CDR3 loop spans 18 amino acids. CDR1 is SGHRS, CDR2 YFSETQ, per germline. CDR3 coding DNA: TGCGCCAGCAGCTTGGTCGGGACAGGGGGACCTGGGGGCGTAGAGCAGTTCTTC. Its protein is CASSLVGTGGPGGVEQFF.

In its sample, this clonotype was seen many times. For the CDR3, the DNA is TGTGCCAGCAGTTCGGGACATAACTATGGCTACACCTTC. Its protein product is CASSSGHNYGYTF. V usage is TRBV28 and J usage is TRBJ1-2, with D possibly TRBD1 on 6 matching bases. This CDR3 has 13 amino acids. Germline V lookup: CDR1 MDHEN, CDR2 SYDVKM. V lost 4 bases and J lost 1, with 7 bases in between.

The CDR3 is CASSYFTGGEAFF. CDR3 coding DNA: TGTGCCAGCAGTTACTTCACGGGGGGTGAAGCTTTCTTT. The V and J genes are TRBV6-6 and TRBJ1-1; D possibly corresponds to TRBD1 (5 bases). Germline V gives CDR1 MNHNY, CDR2 SVGAGI (reference sequence). CDR3 length: 13 amino acids. Trimming left V 1 base short and J 7 bases short, with 10 bases between.

This chain connects TRBV5-1 to TRBJ1-5; 8 bases are a match to TRBD1. This CDR3 is 15 amino acids long. V trimming: 0 bases; J trimming: 7 bases; junction bases outside the gene matches: 6. CDR1 is SGHRS, CDR2 YFSETQ, per germline. The CDR3 nucleotides are TGCGCCAGCAGCTTGGAGGCAGGGGGCGAGCAGCCCCAGCATTTT. This translates into CASSLEAGGEQPQHF.

Ten or more counts support this clonotype. This rearrangement joins TRBV5-1 to TRBJ2-1; D tentatively reads TRBD1 or TRBD2 (6 bases each). The CDR3 runs to 15 residues. CDR1 is SGHRS, CDR2 YFSETQ, per germline. The V gene lost 0 bases and the J gene lost 4 bases, with 11 bases spanning the gap. The CDR3 protein is CASSLAGALYNEQFF. The DNA of the CDR3 is TGCGCCAGCAGCTTGGCGGGGGCATTGTACAATGAGCAGTTCTTC. Full variable domain (remainder filled in from reference TRBV5-1 and TRBJ2-1): KAGVTQTPRYLIKTRGQQVTLSCSPISGHRSVSWYQQTPGQGLQFLFEYFSETQRNKGNFPGRFSGRQFSNSRSEMNVSTLELGDSALYLCASSLAGALYNEQFFGPGTRLTVL.

In this sample, this clonotype turned up many times. The chain combines TRBV28 with TRBJ2-5; 7 bases fit TRBD1. CDR1 is MDHEN and CDR2 is SYDVKM in the germline V gene. The CDR3 covers 14 residues. V lost 6 bases to trimming and J lost 4 bases; unmatched junction nucleotides: 8. CDR3 protein: CASSRQGDGETQYF. The CDR3 nucleotides are TGTGCCAGCAGCAGACAGGGTGATGGAGAGACCCAGTACTTC. Full variable domain (remainder filled in from reference TRBV28 and TRBJ2-5): DVKVTQSSRYLVKRTGEKVFLECVQDMDHENMFWYRQDPGLGLRLIYFSYDVKMKEKGDIPEGYSVSREKKERFSLILESASTNQTSMYLCASSRQGDGETQYFGPGTRLLVL.

This clonotype showed up just once. The chain is built from TRBV5-4 and TRBJ2-3; D unclear. Germline CDR1 SGHNT, CDR2 YYREEE (reference sequence). The CDR3 runs to 12 residues. V was clipped by 3 bases and J by 7 bases, with 9 bases between them. The DNA of the CDR3 is TGTGCCAGCAGCTCACCCGGTAATACGCAGTATTTT. Translating gives CASSSPGNTQYF.

There are many counts of this clonotype. The rearrangement joins TRBV30 to TRBJ2-7; a weak D match, TRBD1 (7 bases). Germline V gives CDR1 GTSNPN, CDR2 SVGIG (reference sequence). The CDR3 loop spans 15 amino acids. The V gene lost 7 bases and the J gene lost 3 bases, with 22 bases spanning the gap. The CDR3 spells CAYRGVGGFDYEQYF. CDR3 sequence (DNA): TGTGCCTACCGCGGGGTAGGGGGCTTCGACTACGAGCAGTACTTC.

This clonotype was counted ten times or more. The chain uses TRBV5-1 and TRBJ2-3; TRBD1 matches 12 bases. The CDR3 length is 16 residues. The J segment lost 5 bases and the V segment lost 4 bases, leaving 8 bases of the junction unmatched. Germline CDR1 SGHRS, CDR2 YFSETQ. CDR3 bases: TGCGCCAGCAGCAGATCGGGACAGGGGGCTGGAGATACGCAGTATTTT. Translation: CASSRSGQGAGDTQYF.

This clonotype has just a few counts. This chain links TRBV7-9 with TRBJ1-4; D not resolved. V lost 3 bases, J lost 5 bases, and 13 bases lay in between. The CDR3 runs 15 residues. The V gene's germline CDR1 is SEHNR and CDR2 FQNEAQ (reference sequence). CDR3 amino acids: CASSFTSAENEKLFF. In DNA, the CDR3 is TGTGCCAGCAGCTTTACGTCAGCAGAGAATGAAAAACTGTTTTTT.

This clonotype was picked up many times. The chain links TRBV5-1 to TRBJ2-7, with D tentatively TRBD1 or TRBD2 (5 bases each). Germline-derived CDR1 and CDR2 are SGHRS and YFSETQ. The V gene lost 3 bases and the J gene lost 0 bases, with 10 bases spanning the gap. CDR3 length equals 14 residues. The CDR3 bases are TGCGCCAGCAGCTGGGACGGTACCTCCTACGAGCAGTACTTC. Translation gives CASSWDGTSYEQYF.

To note about this clonotype: A read error may be the cause here, since a much bigger clone is one base away. Since no conserved phenylalanine or tryptophan closes the CDR3, a read error is the likely cause. This rearrangement joins TRBV27 to TRBJ1-2; D is undetermined. Trimming removed 5 bases at V and 5 bases at J, with 15 bases between. The CDR3 totals 14 residues. Germline lookup yields CDR1 MNHEY and CDR2 SMNVEV (reference sequence). CDR3 nucleotide sequence: TGTGCCAGCAGTCCCCTTGAGGCGAGGTATGGCTACACCTCC. This sequence encodes CASSPLEARYGYTS.

This clonotype occurred a few times. The J gene is TRBJ2-5, the V gene TRBV3-1, with TRBD2 matching 7 bases. Germline V gene sequence: CDR1 LGHDT, CDR2 YNNKEL (reference sequence). Trimming cost V 3 bases and J 2 bases; bases outside gene matches: 12. CDR3 length: 17 amino acids. The CDR3 DNA sequence: TGTGCCAGCAGCCATCTTACTGGGGGGAGGGAACAAGAGACCCAGTACTTC. The encoded protein is CASSHLTGGREQETQYF.

The rearrangement uses TRBV2 and TRBJ1-1, with 8 bases that match TRBD1. The germline V gene has CDR1 SNHLY and CDR2 FYNNEI. V was pared by 6 bases and J by 6 bases, with 12 bases of the junction left unmatched. CDR3 length: 15 residues. Written as DNA, the CDR3 is TGTGCCAGCAGGGTGTCGGGGATACAGGGGGCTGAAGCTTTCTTT. Its protein is CASRVSGIQGAEAFF. The full variable domain, its missing parts supplied by reference TRBV2 and TRBJ1-1, is EPEVTQTPSHQVTQMGQEVILRCVPISNHLYFYWYRQILGQKVEFLVSFYNNEISEKSEIFDDQFSVERPDGSNFTLKIRSTKLEDSAMYFCASRVSGIQGAEAFFGQGTRLTVV.

As for this clonotype: This may stem from a read error, because a much larger clone lies one nucleotide away. This is likely a read error, given that the CDR3 carries no conserved phenylalanine or tryptophan at its end. This rearrangement joins TRBV20-1 to TRBJ2-1, with D perhaps given as TRBD1 or TRBD2 (5 bases each). Per germline, CDR1 DFQATT and CDR2 SNEGSKA (reference sequence). V was shortened by 5 bases and J by 0 bases, with 11 bases between the two germline ends. The CDR3 sequence is 14 residues long. The CDR3 nucleotides read TGCAGTGCTCGGGACCACAGCTCCTACAATGAGCAGTTCTCC. Amino acids: CSARDHSSYNEQFS.

This clonotype was counted at least ten times. The CDR3 loop is CASSQDGRGVSSGANVLTF. The CDR3 nucleotides read TGCGCCAGCAGCCAAGATGGGCGGGGCGTAAGCTCTGGGGCCAACGTCCTGACTTTC. The chain joins TRBV4-1 to TRBJ2-6; tentative D call: TRBD2 (6 bases). Germline V CDR1 and CDR2: MGHRA, YSYEKL. V shed 0 bases and J shed 0 bases, with 15 bases lying between them. The CDR3 runs 19 residues.

The rearrangement links TRBV20-1 to TRBJ1-2; 7 bases agree with TRBD1. The CDR3 consists of 15 residues. Trimming cost V 0 bases and J 2 bases; bases outside gene matches: 6. Germline values: CDR1 DFQATT, CDR2 SNEGSKA (reference sequence). The CDR3 bases are TGCAGTGCTAGAGATCAAGGGACAGCGAACTATGGCTACACCTTC. It encodes CSARDQGTANYGYTF.

In this sample, this clonotype turned up a few times. Given a much more abundant clone one base away, this may be a read error. The chain has TRBV20-1 and TRBJ2-5; tentative D call: TRBD2 (5 bases). V lost 3 bases and J lost 11, with 19 bases in between. This CDR3 comprises 13 residues. Germline values: CDR1 DFQATT, CDR2 SNEGSKA (reference sequence). The DNA for the CDR3 is TGCAGTGCTAGTCCAGCGGCCATATACGGGCAGTACTTC. As protein: CSASPAAIYGQYF.